In this sample, the clone carrying this T cell receptor (beta chain) turned up once. CDR1 is SGDLS, CDR2 YYNGEE, per germline. The CDR3 runs to 16 residues. V was pared by 4 bases and J by 4 bases, with 18 bases between. The data stem from a study of blood T cell repertoires in COVID-19. Study context: Donors in the United States, Italy and Spain gave samples during acute or convalescent COVID-19.

The repertoire was sequenced with immunoSEQ multiplex PCR; TCRdb's copy has only in-frame clones and lacks some. This table holds under 300,000 clones, about 83% found once. This TCR was recovered from an elderly man with acute or convalescent COVID-19. The chain links TRBV9 to TRBJ1-3, with D maybe TRBD1 (5 bases). The material sequenced was peripheral blood. As DNA, the CDR3 is TGTGCCAGCAGCACTCGGACCGGTCAGGGCGGAAACACCATATATTTT. Amino acid sequence: CASSTRTGQGGNTIYF.